This TCR beta chain is from a study of OX40 agonist ivuxolimab in advanced cancers. For the wider study: Ivuxolimab, which targeted the costimulatory receptor OX40 (CD134), was an agonistic, fully human IgG2 monoclonal antibody. Intravenous ivuxolimab was administered to patients every 2 weeks at six dose levels: 0.01, 0.1, 0.3, 1.5, 3 and 10 mg/kg. Among the approximately 54 dose-escalation patients, about 19 had hepatocellular carcinoma, 15 melanoma, 9 renal cell carcinoma and 9 head and neck cancer. The dose-escalation cohort was about 83% male with a mean age of approximately 60 years, ranging from about 20 to 85. Patients were allowed to have had prior anti-PD-1, anti-PD-L1 or anti-CTLA-4 therapy, and around two fifths of the dose-escalation patients had been treated with checkpoint inhibitors. Three dose-escalation patients achieved partial responses, one with hepatocellular carcinoma and two with cutaneous melanoma. The point of sequencing TCRbeta in the periphery was to test whether ivuxolimab changed TCR sequence diversity and drove clonal T-cell expansion. The monotherapy dose-escalation portion (N of about 47 patients) of the phase I ivuxolimab trial is reported in the paper. Paper-wide results and their limitations: At doses of 0.1 to 3.0 mg/kg, clonal expansion of both CD4+ and CD8+ T cells in blood was seen between baseline and week 6. The antigen specificity of the peripheral T cells that underwent clonal expansion was not determined. After ivuxolimab, CD8+ T cells had more expanded clones than CD4+ T cells on average. Low levels of normalized T-cell clonal expansion were also seen in some patients who did not respond. Partial responders in the 0.1-3.0 mg/kg groups had among the lowest normalized peripheral clonal expansion, especially among CD8+ T cells.

This clone is categorized as medium-sized (0.01 to 0.1%). What antigen it recognizes has not been identified. No base quality information exists; no much larger clone differs at one position. Spanning cysteine to phenylalanine, the CDR3 consists of 15 amino acids. The only DNA kept is the CDR3, 45 bases in frame from the first base. Trimming at the junction amounts to 6 bases on V and 7 bases on J, and the germline ends lie 18 bases apart. The CDR1 and CDR2 encoded by the germline V gene are MNHEY and SVGAGI. For sequencing of the TCRbeta CDR3 region, genomic DNA was extracted from the sorted cells. TCRbeta CDR3 regions were sequenced using the immunoSEQ Assay. The table comes from immuneACCESS by way of TCRdb, which keeps in-frame sequences with V and J called. Part of the clones is missing from these tables; in studies checked, under half for an unresolved V gene and the rest for unknown reasons. The table for this sample lists around 57,000 clones; approximately 77% of them were counted only once. The ten most abundant clones make up 0.4% to 0.55% of the sample.

The trial excluded patients who had a history of autoimmune disease or who were on systemic immunosuppression. Peripheral blood for TCR sequencing was collected from all dose cohorts at baseline, on cycle 4 day 1, and on cycle 7 day 1. The samples were drawn from a first-in-human, open-label, multicenter phase I dose-escalation trial of ivuxolimab. Adults with locally advanced or metastatic melanoma, renal cell, hepatocellular, or head and neck squamous cell carcinoma were enrolled in the trial. CD4+ and CD8+ T cells were sorted separately from peripheral blood before TCR sequencing. The chain employs TRBV6-5 and TRBJ1-4, with a weak D call of TRBD1 (6 bases match). The sample consisted of CD4+ or CD8+ T cells sorted from blood, taken in a trial of the OX40 agonist ivuxolimab. The origin of this receptor is an adult with an advanced solid tumor such as melanoma, head and neck, liver or kidney cancer. The CDR3 protein sequence reads: CASRRRGRGVEKLFF. The DNA reads as follows: TGTGCCAGCAGACGAAGAGGCAGGGGAGTTGAAAAACTGTTTTTT.